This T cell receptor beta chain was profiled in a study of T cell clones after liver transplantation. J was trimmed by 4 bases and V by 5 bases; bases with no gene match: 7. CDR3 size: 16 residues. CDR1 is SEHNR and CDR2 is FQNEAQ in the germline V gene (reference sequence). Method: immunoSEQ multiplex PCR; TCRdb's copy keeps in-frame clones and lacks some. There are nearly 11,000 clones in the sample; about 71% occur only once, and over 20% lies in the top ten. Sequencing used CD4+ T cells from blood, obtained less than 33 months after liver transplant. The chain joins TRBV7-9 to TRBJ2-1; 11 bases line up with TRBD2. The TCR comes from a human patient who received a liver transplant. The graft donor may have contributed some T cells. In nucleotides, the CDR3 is TGTGCCAGCAGCCCAACTAGCGGGAGTCGGTACAATGAGCAGTTCTTC. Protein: CASSPTSGSRYNEQFF.